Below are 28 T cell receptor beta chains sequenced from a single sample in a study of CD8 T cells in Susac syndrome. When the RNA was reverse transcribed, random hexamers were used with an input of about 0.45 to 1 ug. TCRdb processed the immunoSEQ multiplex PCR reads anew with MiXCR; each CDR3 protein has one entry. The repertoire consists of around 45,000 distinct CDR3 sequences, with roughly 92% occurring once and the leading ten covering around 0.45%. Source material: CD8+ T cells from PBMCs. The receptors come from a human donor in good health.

The CDR3 sequence is CASSLSSGRVSDTQYF. CDR3 DNA sequence: TGTGCCAGCAGCTTATCCAGCGGGAGGGTGTCAGATACGCAGTATTTT. The chain links TRBV11-2 to TRBJ2-3; 10 nucleotides line up with TRBD2. Trimming removed 2 bases from V and 4 bases from J; junction bases left unmatched: 6. From germline, CDR1 is SGHAT and CDR2 FQNNGV. The CDR3 sequence is 16 residues long.

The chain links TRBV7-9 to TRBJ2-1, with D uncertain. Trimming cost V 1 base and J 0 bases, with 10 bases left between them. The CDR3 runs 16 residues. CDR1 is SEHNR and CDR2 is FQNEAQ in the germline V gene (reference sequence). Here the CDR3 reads CASSLVVSPSYNEQFF. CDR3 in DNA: TGTGCCAGCAGCTTAGTAGTTAGTCCCTCCTACAATGAGCAGTTCTTC.

CDR3 DNA: TGTGCCAGCAGTTTTCAGCTTAAGAACGACAGGGGCGGGGGCACAGATACGCAGTATTTT. Amino acids: CASSFQLKNDRGGGTDTQYF. The chain carries TRBV6-5 and TRBJ2-3, with 8 positions matching TRBD1. Looked up from germline, CDR1 is MNHEY and CDR2 is SVGAGI. V shed 4 bases, J shed 1 base, and the junction held 19 bases outside the gene matches. The CDR3 has 20 amino acids.

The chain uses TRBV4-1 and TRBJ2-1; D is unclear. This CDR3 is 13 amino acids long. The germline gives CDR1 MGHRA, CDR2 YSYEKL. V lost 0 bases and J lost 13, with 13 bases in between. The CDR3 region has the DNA TGCGCCAGCAGCCAAGATCTTGCAGGTCATCAGTTCTTC. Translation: CASSQDLAGHQFF.

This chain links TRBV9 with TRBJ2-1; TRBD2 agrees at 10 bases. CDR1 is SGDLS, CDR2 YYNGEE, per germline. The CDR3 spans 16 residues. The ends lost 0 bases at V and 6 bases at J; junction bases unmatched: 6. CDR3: CASSVVRLAGVNEQFF. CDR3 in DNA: TGTGCCAGCAGCGTAGTACGGCTAGCGGGAGTCAATGAGCAGTTCTTC.

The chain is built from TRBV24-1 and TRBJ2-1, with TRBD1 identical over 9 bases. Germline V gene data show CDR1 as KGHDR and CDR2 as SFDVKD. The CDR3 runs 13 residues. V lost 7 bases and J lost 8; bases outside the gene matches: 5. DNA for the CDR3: TGTGCCACCAGGGGGACAGGGAGCGATGAGCAGTTCTTC. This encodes CATRGTGSDEQFF.

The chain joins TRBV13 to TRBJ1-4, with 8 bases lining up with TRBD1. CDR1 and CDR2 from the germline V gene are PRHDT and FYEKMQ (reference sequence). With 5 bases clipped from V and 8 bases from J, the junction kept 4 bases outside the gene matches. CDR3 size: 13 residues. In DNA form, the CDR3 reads TGTGCCAGCAGCCCCACAGGGGGGGAAAAACTGTTTTTT. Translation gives CASSPTGGEKLFF.

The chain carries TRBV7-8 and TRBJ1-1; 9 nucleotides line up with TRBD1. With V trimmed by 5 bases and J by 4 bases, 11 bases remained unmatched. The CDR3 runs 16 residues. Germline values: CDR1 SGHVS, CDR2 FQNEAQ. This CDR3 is CASSARDRVGGTEAFF. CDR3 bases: TGTGCCAGCAGCGCCCGGGACAGGGTTGGGGGCACTGAAGCTTTCTTT.

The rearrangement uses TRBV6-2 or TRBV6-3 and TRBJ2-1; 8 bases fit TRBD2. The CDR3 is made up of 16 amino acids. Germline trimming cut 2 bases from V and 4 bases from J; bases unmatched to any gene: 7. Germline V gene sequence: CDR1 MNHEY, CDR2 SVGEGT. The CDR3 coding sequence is TGTGCCAGCAGTTACCTACCTAGCGGGCTTTACAATGAGCAGTTCTTC. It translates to CASSYLPSGLYNEQFF.

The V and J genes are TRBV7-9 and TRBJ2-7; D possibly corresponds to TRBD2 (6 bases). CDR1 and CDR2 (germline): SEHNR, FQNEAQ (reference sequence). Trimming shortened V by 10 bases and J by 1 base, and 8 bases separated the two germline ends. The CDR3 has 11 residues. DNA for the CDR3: TGTGCCACCGGGACTTCCTACGAGCAGTACTTC. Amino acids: CATGTSYEQYF.

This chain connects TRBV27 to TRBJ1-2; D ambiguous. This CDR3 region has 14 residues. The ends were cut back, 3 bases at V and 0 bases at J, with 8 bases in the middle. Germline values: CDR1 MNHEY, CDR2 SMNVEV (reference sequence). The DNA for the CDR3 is TGTGCCAGCAGTTTCCAAGGGTCTAACTATGGCTACACCTTC. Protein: CASSFQGSNYGYTF.

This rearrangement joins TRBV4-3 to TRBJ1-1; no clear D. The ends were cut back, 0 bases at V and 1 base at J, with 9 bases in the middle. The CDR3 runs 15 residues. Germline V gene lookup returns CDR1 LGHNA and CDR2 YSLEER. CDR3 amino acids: CASSQDYSSNTEAFF. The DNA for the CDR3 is TGCGCCAGCAGCCAAGATTACAGTTCGAACACTGAAGCTTTCTTT.

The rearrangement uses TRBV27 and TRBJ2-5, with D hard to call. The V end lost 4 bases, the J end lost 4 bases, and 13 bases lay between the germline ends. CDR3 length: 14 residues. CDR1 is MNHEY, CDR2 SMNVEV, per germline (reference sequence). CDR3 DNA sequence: TGTGCCAGCAGTTCAACAACCTGGGGAGAGACCCAGTACTTC. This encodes CASSSTTWGETQYF.

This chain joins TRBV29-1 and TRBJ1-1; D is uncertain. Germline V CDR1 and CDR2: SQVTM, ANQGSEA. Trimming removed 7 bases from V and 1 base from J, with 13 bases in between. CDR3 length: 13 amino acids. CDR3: CSGVAGENTEAFF. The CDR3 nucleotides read TGCAGCGGGGTGGCAGGAGAGAACACTGAAGCTTTCTTT.

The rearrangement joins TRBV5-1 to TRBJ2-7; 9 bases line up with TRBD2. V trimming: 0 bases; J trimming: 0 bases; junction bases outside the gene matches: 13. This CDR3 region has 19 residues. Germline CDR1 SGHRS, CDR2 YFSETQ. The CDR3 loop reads CASSLEFSGGSAGSYEQYF. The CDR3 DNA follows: TGCGCCAGCAGCTTGGAATTTAGCGGGGGTTCAGCGGGCTCCTACGAGCAGTACTTC.

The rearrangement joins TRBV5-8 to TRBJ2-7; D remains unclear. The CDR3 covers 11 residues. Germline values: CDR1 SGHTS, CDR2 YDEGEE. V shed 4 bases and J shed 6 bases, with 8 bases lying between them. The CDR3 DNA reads TGTGCCAGCAGCCTCCCTGTCGAGCAGTACTTC. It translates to CASSLPVEQYF.

CDR3 coding DNA: TGCAGCGTTGAAGATAACAGGTCTTACGAGCAGTACTTC. Translation gives CSVEDNRSYEQYF. The rearrangement uses TRBV29-1 and TRBJ2-7; tentative D call: TRBD1 (5 bases). Trimming left V 0 bases short and J 4 bases short, with 10 bases between. Germline V gene lookup returns CDR1 SQVTM and CDR2 ANQGSEA. This CDR3 spans 13 amino acids.

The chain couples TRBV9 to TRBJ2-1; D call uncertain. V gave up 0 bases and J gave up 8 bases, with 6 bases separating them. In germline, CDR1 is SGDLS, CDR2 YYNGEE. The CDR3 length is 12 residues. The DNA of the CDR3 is TGTGCCAGCAGCGTAGATCACTATGAGCAGTTCTTC. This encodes CASSVDHYEQFF.

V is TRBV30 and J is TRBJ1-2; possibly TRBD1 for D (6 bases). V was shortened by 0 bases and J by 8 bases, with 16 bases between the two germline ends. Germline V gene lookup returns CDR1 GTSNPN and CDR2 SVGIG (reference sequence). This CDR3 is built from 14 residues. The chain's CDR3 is CAWSVPATGKGYTF. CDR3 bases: TGTGCCTGGAGTGTACCCGCAACAGGGAAAGGCTACACCTTC.

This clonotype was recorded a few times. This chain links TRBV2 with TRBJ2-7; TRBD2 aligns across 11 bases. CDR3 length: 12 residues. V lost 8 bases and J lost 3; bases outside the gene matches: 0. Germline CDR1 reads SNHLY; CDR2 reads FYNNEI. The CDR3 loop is CASGTSGYEQYF. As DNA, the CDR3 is TGTGCCAGCGGGACTAGCGGCTACGAGCAGTACTTC.

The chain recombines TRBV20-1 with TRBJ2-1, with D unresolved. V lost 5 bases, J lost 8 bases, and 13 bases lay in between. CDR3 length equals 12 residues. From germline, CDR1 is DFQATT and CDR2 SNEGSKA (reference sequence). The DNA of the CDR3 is TGCAGTGCTTCCTTTTCTAACTATGAGCAGTTCTTC. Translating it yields CSASFSNYEQFF.

The CDR3 here is CASGLGPGQEFF. The CDR3 bases are TGTGCTAGTGGTTTGGGACCTGGACAGGAGTTCTTC. The chain has TRBV12-5 and TRBJ2-1; 7 bases are shared with TRBD1. V lost 1 base and J lost 14; bases outside the gene matches: 5. The germline V gene has CDR1 LGHNT and CDR2 FRNRAP. The CDR3 consists of 12 residues.

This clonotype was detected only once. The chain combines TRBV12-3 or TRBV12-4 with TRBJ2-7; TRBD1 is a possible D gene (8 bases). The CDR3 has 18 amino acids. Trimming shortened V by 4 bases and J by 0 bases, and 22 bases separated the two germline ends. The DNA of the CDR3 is TGTGCCAGCAGTTCCCGGACAGGGAGGGGGGAAGTCTCCTACGAGCAGTACTTC. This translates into CASSSRTGRGEVSYEQYF.

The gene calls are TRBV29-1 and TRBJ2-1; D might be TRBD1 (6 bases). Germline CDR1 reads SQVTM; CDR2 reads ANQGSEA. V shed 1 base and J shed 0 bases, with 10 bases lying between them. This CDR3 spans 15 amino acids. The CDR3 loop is CSVEGGQSSYNEQFF. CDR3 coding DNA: TGCAGCGTTGAAGGAGGACAGAGCTCCTACAATGAGCAGTTCTTC.

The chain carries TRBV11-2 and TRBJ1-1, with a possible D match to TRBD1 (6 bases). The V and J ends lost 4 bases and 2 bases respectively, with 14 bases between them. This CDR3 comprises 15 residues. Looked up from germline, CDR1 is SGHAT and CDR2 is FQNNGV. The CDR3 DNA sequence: TGTGCCAGCAGCTCCCCAGGGGCAGGAAACACTGAAGCTTTCTTT. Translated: CASSSPGAGNTEAFF.

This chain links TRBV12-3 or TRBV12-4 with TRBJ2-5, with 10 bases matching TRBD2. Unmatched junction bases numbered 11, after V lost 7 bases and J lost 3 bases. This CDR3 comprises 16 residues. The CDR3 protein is CASTTGAGGPEETQYF. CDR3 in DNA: TGTGCCAGCACCACTGGAGCGGGAGGGCCGGAAGAGACCCAGTACTTC.

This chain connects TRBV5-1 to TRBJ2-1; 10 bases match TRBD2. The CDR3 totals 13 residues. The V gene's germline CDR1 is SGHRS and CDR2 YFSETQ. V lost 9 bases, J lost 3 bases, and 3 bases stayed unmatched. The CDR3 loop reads CATSSGSYNEQFF. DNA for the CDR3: TGCGCCACTTCTAGCGGGAGCTACAATGAGCAGTTCTTC.

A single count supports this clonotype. CDR3: CASSLSNQPLGTYEQYF. The CDR3 nucleotides are TGTGCCAGCAGTTTATCGAACCAGCCTCTGGGGACCTACGAGCAGTACTTC. The V call is TRBV27, the J call TRBJ2-7; no reliable D call. V shed 0 bases and J shed 2 bases, with 17 bases lying between them. Germline V lookup: CDR1 MNHEY, CDR2 SMNVEV (reference sequence). This CDR3 region has 17 residues.